The rows below give T cell receptor beta chains drawn from one sample of a study of blood T cell repertoires in COVID-19. TCRdb's table, derived via immunoSEQ multiplex PCR, lists solely in-frame clones and lacks some. The repertoire holds some 190,000 clones, with approximately 80% as singletons. Source material: PBMCs or T cells enriched from blood (not recorded which). The receptors were gathered from a young man with acute COVID-19. Both conserved end residues are part of each CDR3. Each record gives: J gene, D gene, clone size, V gene, CDR3 protein, CDR3 DNA. A D gene is named only where the DNA matches it firmly. The listing skips clone size in some rows; elsewhere it reads once, few, many or a size class.

J: TRBJ1-2
D: TRBD1
size: .
V: TRBV5-6
CDR3: CASSLGPGTGVGGYTF
DNA: TGTGCCAGCAGCTTGGGACCCGGGACAGGGGTCGGAGGCTACACCTTC

J: TRBJ2-7
D: .
size: .
V: TRBV19
CDR3: CASSIGSSYEQYF
DNA: TGTGCCAGTAGTATAGGCAGTTCCTACGAGCAGTACTTC

J: TRBJ1-5
D: .
size: .
V: TRBV20-1
CDR3: CSASYQGGRNQPQHF
DNA: TGCAGTGCTAGTTACCAGGGAGGTCGTAATCAGCCCCAGCATTTT

J: TRBJ1-5
D: .
size: .
V: TRBV6-1
CDR3: CASSVFGSLRGQPQHF
DNA: TGTGCCAGCAGTGTCTTCGGGAGCTTGCGGGGTCAGCCCCAGCATTTT

J: TRBJ2-3
D: TRBD1
size: .
V: TRBV19
CDR3: CASGTGADTQYF
DNA: TGTGCCTCCGGGACAGGGGCAGATACGCAGTATTTT

J: TRBJ2-6
D: .
size: once
V: TRBV6-1
CDR3: CASSVAGGRVSTGANVLTF
DNA: TGTGCCAGCAGTGTTGCAGGGGGGCGCGTCTCTACTGGGGCCAACGTCCTGACTTTC

J: TRBJ1-4
D: .
size: once
V: TRBV15
CDR3: CATSRAGPGEVGEKLFF
DNA: TGTGCCACCAGCAGGGCAGGTCCAGGGGAAGTAGGCGAAAAACTGTTTTTT

J: TRBJ2-2
D: .
size: .
V: TRBV7-9
CDR3: CASSLLVSGELFF
DNA: TGTGCCAGCAGCTTATTAGTGTCTGGGGAGCTGTTTTTT

J: TRBJ2-5
D: .
size: .
V: TRBV5-6
CDR3: CASSLSGVYQETQYF
DNA: TGTGCCAGCAGCTTGTCCGGGGTGTACCAAGAGACCCAGTACTTC

J: TRBJ2-5
D: .
size: .
V: TRBV7-9
CDR3: CASSPRSEGQQGERETQYF
DNA: TGTGCCAGCAGCCCCCGGTCGGAAGGGCAACAGGGTGAAAGGGAGACCCAGTACTTC

J: TRBJ1-2
D: .
size: .
V: TRBV6-5
CDR3: CASSYQGANYGYTF
DNA: TGTGCCAGCAGTTACCAGGGTGCTAACTATGGCTACACCTTC

J: TRBJ1-2
D: TRBD1
size: .
V: TRBV4-1
CDR3: CASSQAGGTYGYTF
DNA: TGCGCCAGCAGCCAAGCAGGGGGTACCTATGGCTACACCTTC

J: TRBJ2-7
D: TRBD1
size: .
V: TRBV7-2
CDR3: CASSPPLQGAFEQYF
DNA: TGTGCCAGCAGCCCCCCTTTGCAGGGGGCTTTCGAGCAGTACTTC

J: TRBJ1-5
D: .
size: .
V: TRBV19
CDR3: CASSSMGDQPQHF
DNA: TGTGCCAGTAGTTCGATGGGAGATCAGCCCCAGCATTTT

J: TRBJ1-1
D: .
size: .
V: TRBV6-1
CDR3: CASSEERGMSRGPEAFF
DNA: TGTGCCAGCAGTGAAGAACGGGGAATGAGCAGGGGCCCTGAAGCTTTCTTT

J: TRBJ1-3
D: TRBD1
size: once
V: TRBV9
CDR3: CASSAPGTGGNTIYF
DNA: TGTGCCAGCAGCGCGCCTGGGACAGGGGGAAACACCATATATTTT

J: TRBJ2-7
D: .
size: many
V: TRBV28
CDR3: CASRAAINNEQYF
DNA: TGTGCCAGCAGGGCAGCGATTAACAACGAGCAGTACTTC

J: TRBJ2-2
D: .
size: .
V: TRBV5-1
CDR3: CASSLGAGGYTGELFF
DNA: TGCGCCAGCAGCTTGGGCGCAGGGGGGTACACCGGGGAGCTGTTTTTT

J: TRBJ2-1
D: .
size: few
V: TRBV3-1/TRBV3-2
CDR3: CASSGRGGAFDNEQFF
DNA: TGTGCCAGCAGCGGGAGAGGGGGGGCTTTTGACAATGAGCAGTTCTTC

J: TRBJ1-2
D: .
size: few
V: TRBV19
CDR3: CASSDSLDNYGYTF
DNA: TGTGCCAGTAGCGACAGCTTGGACAACTATGGCTACACCTTC

J: TRBJ2-7
D: .
size: .
V: TRBV19
CDR3: CASSPPGDSEQYF
DNA: TGTGCCAGTAGTCCCCCGGGGGACAGCGAGCAGTACTTC